Presented here are 23 T cell receptor beta chains from one specimen sequenced in a study of blood T cell repertoires in COVID-19. Clones were sequenced by immunoSEQ multiplex PCR, and TCRdb holds only the in-frame ones, with some missing. In the table there are 250,000 or so clones, almost 85% of which are singletons. Sequencing was performed on peripheral blood. The source of these receptors is a woman over 75 with acute or convalescent COVID-19.

This clone was counted a single time. V and J are TRBV2 and TRBJ1-2; perhaps TRBD1 as D (6 bases). V lost 4 bases to trimming and J lost 4 bases, with 13 bases between them. The CDR3 is made up of 14 amino acids. CDR1 SNHLY and CDR2 FYNNEI come from the germline V gene. CDR3 DNA: TGTGCCAGCAGTGCAGATACAGGGCTCTATGGCTACACCTTC. It encodes CASSADTGLYGYTF.

The chain couples TRBV13 to TRBJ1-6, with D unclear. The CDR3 has 13 amino acids. The germline gives CDR1 PRHDT, CDR2 FYEKMQ (reference sequence). V dropped 5 bases and J dropped 9 bases, with 11 bases sitting between them. The CDR3 DNA is TGTGCCAGCAGCCAAAATAGAGGTTCACCCCTCCACTTT. It codes for CASSQNRGSPLHF.

J is TRBJ1-4 and V is TRBV6-1, with 10 bases lining up with TRBD1. The CDR3 runs to 16 residues. CDR1 is MNHNS and CDR2 is SASEGT in the germline V gene. V trimming: 4 bases; J trimming: 0 bases; junction bases outside the gene matches: 2. This CDR3 is CASSAGTGATNEKLFF. DNA for the CDR3: TGTGCCAGCAGTGCGGGGACAGGGGCAACTAATGAAAAACTGTTTTTT.

The chain is built from TRBV29-1 and TRBJ1-1; D is uncertain. CDR1 and CDR2 from the germline V gene are SQVTM and ANQGSEA. The CDR3 covers 11 residues. V lost 7 bases, J lost 6 bases, and 12 bases lay in between. CDR3 sequence: CSARREAEAFF. The CDR3 DNA reads TGCAGCGCCCGGCGGGAGGCTGAAGCTTTCTTT.

This chain joins TRBV18 and TRBJ2-1; the D is unclear. Germline CDR1 is KGHSH and CDR2 is LQKENI. The V end was cut by 4 bases, the J end by 8 bases, with 15 bases between. This CDR3 is 14 amino acids long. The CDR3 reads CASSLAHTSDEQFF. CDR3 DNA sequence: TGTGCCAGCTCACTAGCCCACACATCGGATGAGCAGTTCTTC. The full variable domain, in which reference TRBV18 and TRBJ2-1 provide the parts outside the CDR3, is NAGVMQNPRHLVRRRGQEARLRCSPMKGHSHVYWYRQLPEEGLKFMVYLQKENIIDESGMPKERFSAEFPKEGPSILRIQQVVRGDSAAYFCASSLAHTSDEQFFGPGTRLTVL.

The chain recombines TRBV19 with TRBJ1-4; TRBD1 might be the D (5 bases). The V end was cut by 6 bases, the J end by 8 bases, with 19 bases between. The V gene's germline CDR1 is LNHDA and CDR2 SQIVND (reference sequence). CDR3 size: 15 residues. The chain's CDR3 is CASSPLDITAEKLFF. The CDR3 DNA is TGTGCCAGTAGCCCTCTGGACATCACGGCCGAAAAACTGTTTTTT.

This chain joins TRBV28 and TRBJ1-5; 7 positions agree with TRBD1. The CDR3 is 15 residues long. With 6 bases clipped from V and 7 bases from J, the junction kept 12 bases outside the gene matches. Germline lookup yields CDR1 MDHEN and CDR2 SYDVKM. CDR3 region: CASSRPRAGGQPQHF. The CDR3 DNA reads as TGTGCCAGCAGCCGCCCACGGGCAGGGGGGCAGCCCCAGCATTTT.

The gene calls are TRBV18 and TRBJ1-4; tentative D call: TRBD1 (6 bases). This CDR3 is 14 amino acids long. V shed 3 bases and J shed 4 bases, with 9 bases lying between them. The germline CDR1 and CDR2 sequences are KGHSH and LQKENI. CDR3 amino acids: CASSPDRLNEKLFF. In DNA form, the CDR3 reads TGTGCCAGCTCACCCGACAGGCTTAATGAAAAACTGTTTTTT.

This clone was detected once. The rearrangement joins TRBV5-8 to TRBJ2-3, with D possibly TRBD2 on 7 matching bases. The CDR3 has 17 amino acids. The V gene's germline CDR1 is SGHTS and CDR2 YDEGEE. Deletions cut 6 bases from V and 6 bases from J, with 26 bases between. CDR3 residues: CASILGRRGPTRDTQYF. The CDR3 DNA follows: TGTGCCAGCATCCTCGGACGGCGGGGGCCGACCCGGGATACGCAGTATTTT. Full variable domain (remainder filled in from reference TRBV5-8 and TRBJ2-3): EAGVTQSPTHLIKTRGQQATLRCSPISGHTSVYWYQQALGLGLQFLLWYDEGEERNRGNFPPRFSGRQFPNYSSELNVNALELEDSALYLCASILGRRGPTRDTQYFGPGTRLTVL.

The chain uses TRBV7-2 and TRBJ1-1; possibly TRBD1 for D (5 bases). Trimming removed 6 bases from V and 2 bases from J, with 22 bases in between. Per germline, CDR1 SGHTA and CDR2 FQGNSA. The CDR3 covers 17 residues. The CDR3 sequence is CASRTLRRDSRNTEAFF. CDR3 DNA: TGTGCCAGCAGGACTCTTCGGAGGGACTCTCGAAACACTGAAGCTTTCTTT.

J is TRBJ1-4 and V is TRBV14; TRBD1 aligns across 8 bases. The CDR3 runs to 15 residues. Germline V lookup: CDR1 SGHDN, CDR2 FVKESK. Trimming cost V 0 bases and J 5 bases; bases outside gene matches: 2. The CDR3 bases are TGTGCCAGCAGCCAAGACAGGGGGCGAAATGAAAAACTGTTTTTT. The encoded protein is CASSQDRGRNEKLFF.

This sequence joins TRBV7-3 and TRBJ1-6; D gene ambiguous. V was trimmed by 0 bases and J by 6 bases, leaving 3 bases between them. The CDR3 covers 13 residues. CDR1 and CDR2 (germline): SGHTA, FQGTGA. The CDR3: CASSLTLNSPLHF. CDR3 nucleotide sequence: TGTGCCAGCAGCTTAACTCTTAATTCACCCCTCCACTTT.

V is TRBV18 and J is TRBJ1-4; no clear D. V lost 3 bases and J 1 base, leaving 9 bases between the germline ends. The CDR3 has 15 amino acids. Germline CDR1 is KGHSH and CDR2 is LQKENI. CDR3 sequence reads: CASSPDTRTNEKLFF. For the CDR3, the DNA is TGTGCCAGCTCACCCGACACTAGAACTAATGAAAAACTGTTTTTT.

The rearrangement uses TRBV20-1 and TRBJ1-6; unclear D gene. Per the germline V gene, CDR1 is DFQATT and CDR2 is SNEGSKA (reference sequence). V was pared by 3 bases and J by 7 bases, with 13 bases between. The CDR3 loop spans 14 amino acids. CDR3 DNA: TGCAGTGCTAGTCAGGCGAACCTAAATTCACCCCTCCACTTT. It encodes CSASQANLNSPLHF.

J is TRBJ2-7 and V is TRBV28; D is possibly TRBD2 (6 bases). CDR1 MDHEN and CDR2 SYDVKM come from the germline V gene. The CDR3 is 15 amino acids. Trimming cost V 3 bases and J 2 bases, with 14 bases left between them. CDR3: CASSFLAYGPYEQYF. CDR3 in DNA: TGTGCCAGCAGTTTTCTAGCGTATGGTCCCTACGAGCAGTACTTC.

In nucleotides, the CDR3 is TGTGCCAGCAGCTTGCGCCGGGGTCAAAACAATGAGCAGTTCTTC. Encoded protein: CASSLRRGQNNEQFF. This chain links TRBV5-4 with TRBJ2-1; a weak D match, TRBD2 (5 bases). The CDR3 runs 15 residues. Germline values: CDR1 SGHNT, CDR2 YYREEE (reference sequence). V lost 1 base and J 5 bases, leaving 13 bases between the germline ends.

The V call is TRBV15, the J call TRBJ2-7, with 11 bases lining up with TRBD2. V was pared by 1 base and J by 6 bases, with 2 bases of the junction left unmatched. Germline loops: CDR1 LNHNV, CDR2 YYDKDF (reference sequence). This CDR3 region has 14 residues. The CDR3 reads CATSRVTSGAEQYF. The CDR3 DNA is TGTGCCACCAGCAGAGTGACTAGCGGGGCCGAGCAGTACTTC.

The chain carries TRBV27 and TRBJ2-2; 12 bases are shared with TRBD2. The V gene end was trimmed by 5 bases and the J gene end by 3 bases; junction bases not matched to a gene: 10. The CDR3 runs to 18 residues. Germline CDR1 and CDR2: MNHEY and SMNVEV (reference sequence). CDR3 protein: CASSQNVGLAGYTGELFF. The CDR3 DNA sequence: TGTGCCAGCAGTCAAAATGTCGGACTAGCGGGATACACCGGGGAGCTGTTTTTT.

The rearrangement uses TRBV5-5 and TRBJ1-5; TRBD1 matches 7 bases. The germline CDR1 and CDR2 sequences are SGHKS and YYEKEE (reference sequence). Unmatched junction bases numbered 6, after V lost 0 bases and J lost 3 bases. This CDR3 is 16 amino acids long. CDR3 sequence (DNA): TGTGCCAGCAGCTTGGGACAGGGTCAGGACAATCAGCCCCAGCATTTT. As protein: CASSLGQGQDNQPQHF.

As regards this clone: Distinct nucleotide sequences in the sample also encode this CDR3. The gene calls are TRBV5-4 and TRBJ1-4; 7 bases are shared with TRBD1. The V gene end was trimmed by 5 bases and the J gene end by 5 bases; junction bases not matched to a gene: 6. This CDR3 region has 14 residues. CDR1 and CDR2 from the germline V gene are SGHNT and YYREEE (reference sequence). The CDR3: CASSSRQGNEKLFF. As DNA, the CDR3 is TGTGCCAGCAGTTCGAGACAGGGAAATGAAAAACTGTTTTTT.

This chain links TRBV11-2 with TRBJ1-4; 9 bases are a match to TRBD1. Germline V lookup: CDR1 SGHAT, CDR2 FQNNGV. With 5 bases clipped from V and 6 bases from J, the junction kept 16 bases outside the gene matches. This CDR3 is 18 amino acids long. The CDR3 bases are TGTGCCAGCAGCCGTAACAGGGGGCCTCGAGAAGGGGATGAAAAACTGTTTTTT. Residues: CASSRNRGPREGDEKLFF.

V is TRBV19 and J is TRBJ1-2; unclear D gene. Trimming shortened V by 7 bases and J by 2 bases, and 5 bases separated the two germline ends. This CDR3 region has 11 residues. The germline V gene has CDR1 LNHDA and CDR2 SQIVND (reference sequence). The CDR3 protein is CASTSNYGYTF. The CDR3 DNA sequence: TGTGCCAGTACCTCCAACTATGGCTACACCTTC.

About this clone itself: This same CDR3 is encoded by further DNA sequences in the sample. CDR3 coding DNA: TGTGCCAGCAGCCCCGGACAGAGCTACGAGCAGTACTTC. It yields the protein CASSPGQSYEQYF. The V gene is TRBV11-3, the J gene TRBJ2-7, with D possibly TRBD1 on 6 matching bases. Germline lookup yields CDR1 SGHNT and CDR2 YENEEA. Trimming shortened V by 5 bases and J by 3 bases, and 11 bases separated the two germline ends. The CDR3 has 13 amino acids.